This TCR beta chain emerged from a study of shared clonotypes between healthy human individuals. Comments on this clone: Its antigen is unknown.

V was pared by 6 bases and J by 0 bases, with 20 bases between. The CDR3 length is 18 residues. Germline V gene data show CDR1 as MDHEN and CDR2 as SYDVKM. Overall study results and limits: Naive subsets, compared against memory subsets, generally had larger estimated richness values.

Using immunoSEQ multiplex PCR, the repertoire was profiled, and TCRdb retains in-frame clones only, with some absent. The sample holds hundreds of thousands of clones, 74% seen once. The specimen was memory CD4+ T cells sorted from blood. Subset specified: CD45RA-negative fraction. The chain is built from TRBV28 and TRBJ1-4; TRBD1 is a possible D gene (5 bases). This receptor was identified in a woman in her twenties or thirties in good health. In DNA form, the CDR3 reads TGTGCCAGCAGCACCAATCAAGGTTCAGGGACAACTAATGAAAAACTGTTTTTT. Translated, it gives CASSTNQGSGTTNEKLFF.